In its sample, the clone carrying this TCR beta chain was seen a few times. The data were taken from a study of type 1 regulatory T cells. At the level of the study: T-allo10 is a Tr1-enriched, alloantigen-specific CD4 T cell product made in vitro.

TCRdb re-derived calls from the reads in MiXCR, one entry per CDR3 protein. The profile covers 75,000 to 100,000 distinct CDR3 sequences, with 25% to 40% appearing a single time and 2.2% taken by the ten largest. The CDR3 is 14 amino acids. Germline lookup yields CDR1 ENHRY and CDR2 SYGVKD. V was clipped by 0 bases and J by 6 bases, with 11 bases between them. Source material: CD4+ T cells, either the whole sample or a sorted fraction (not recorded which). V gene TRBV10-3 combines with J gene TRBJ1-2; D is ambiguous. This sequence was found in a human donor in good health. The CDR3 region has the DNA TGTGCCATCAGTGAGTCGTTATTCGGGGATGGCTACACCTTC. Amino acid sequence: CAISESLFGDGYTF.